Shown below are 26 T cell receptor beta chains from a single sample sequenced in a study of a mutant IDH1 vaccine in newly diagnosed glioma. This sample's time point: week 47, end of study. Vaccinated patients received 300 ug of mutant IDH1 20-mer peptide per dose, with topical imiquimod. For these TCRs, the target antigens are not known. TCRdb's table, derived via immunoSEQ multiplex PCR, lists solely in-frame clones and lacks some. The table records 31,000 or so clones, approximately 84% of them present only once. The input for sequencing was PBMCs, taken from a glioma patient whose treatment included an IDH1 peptide vaccine. The source is a man under 40 with glioma.

V usage is TRBV4-1 and J usage is TRBJ2-3; TRBD1 is a possible D gene (6 bases). V was clipped by 3 bases and J by 3 bases, with 10 bases between them. This CDR3 is 14 amino acids long. Germline V lookup: CDR1 MGHRA, CDR2 YSYEKL. CDR3: CASSQSTGTDTQYF. In DNA form, the CDR3 reads TGCGCCAGCAGCCAGTCGACAGGAACAGATACGCAGTATTTT.

This clone was detected only once. This chain uses TRBV29-1 with TRBJ2-7, with D perhaps being TRBD1 or TRBD2 (5 bases each). Deletions cut 4 bases from V and 6 bases from J, with 16 bases between. This CDR3 contains 13 residues. From germline, CDR1 is SQVTM and CDR2 ANQGSEA. For the CDR3, the DNA is TGCAGCGTTGCGACTGCAGGGACGGGCGAGCAGTACTTC. Residues: CSVATAGTGEQYF.

The J gene is TRBJ2-5, the V gene TRBV7-9, with D possibly matching TRBD2 (6 bases). There are 16 residues in the CDR3. The V gene lost 4 bases and the J gene lost 1 base, with 16 bases spanning the gap. Germline CDR1 SEHNR, CDR2 FQNEAQ (reference sequence). The CDR3 bases are TGTGCCAGCAGCTCTATCCACCGGGAGCGCCAAGAGACCCAGTACTTC. It translates to CASSSIHRERQETQYF.

The CDR3 DNA follows: TGTGCCAGCAGTTTGGGGACAGTTCAAGAGACCCAGTACTTC. Residues: CASSLGTVQETQYF. The J gene is TRBJ2-5, the V gene TRBV27; 7 bases are a match to TRBD1. After removal of 3 bases from V and 2 bases from J, the junction contained 3 bases not matched to a gene. The germline gives CDR1 MNHEY, CDR2 SMNVEV (reference sequence). This CDR3 region has 14 residues.

The chain has TRBV5-1 and TRBJ2-7, with D perhaps TRBD1 or TRBD2 (6 bases each). Per germline, CDR1 SGHRS and CDR2 YFSETQ. The CDR3 has 15 residues. Trimming took off 2 bases at V and 6 bases at J, with 18 bases between the two ends. The CDR3 loop is CASSFTGHPEGEQYF. In DNA form, the CDR3 reads TGCGCCAGCAGCTTCACGGGACATCCGGAGGGCGAGCAGTACTTC.

This rearrangement joins TRBV5-1 to TRBJ2-5, with D tentatively TRBD2 (6 bases). Germline V CDR1 and CDR2: SGHRS, YFSETQ. The CDR3 contains 15 residues. V was cut by 4 bases and J by 5 bases, with 18 bases left in between. The CDR3 nucleotides read TGCGCCAGCAGCCAATCGGGGACTGTTGAGGAGACCCAGTACTTC. This translates into CASSQSGTVEETQYF.

This sequence joins TRBV27 and TRBJ2-3; D is possibly TRBD1 (6 bases). Germline V gene lookup returns CDR1 MNHEY and CDR2 SMNVEV (reference sequence). The ends were cut back, 6 bases at V and 4 bases at J, with 8 bases in the middle. The length of the CDR3 is 12 residues. The CDR3 is CASRGAADTQYF. The CDR3 bases are TGTGCCAGCAGGGGGGCCGCAGATACGCAGTATTTT.

In its sample, this clone was seen a few times. DNA for the CDR3: TGCGCCAGCAGCTTGGTACAGGGGGCGTTGGTAACTAATGAAAAACTGTTTTTT. Translating gives CASSLVQGALVTNEKLFF. The V gene is TRBV5-1, the J gene TRBJ1-4, with 9 bases fitting TRBD1. V lost 0 bases, J lost 1 base, and 7 bases stayed unmatched. Per germline, CDR1 SGHRS and CDR2 YFSETQ. CDR3 size: 18 residues.

The sample holds one count of this clone. The V gene is TRBV7-9, the J gene TRBJ2-1; D not certain. Germline values: CDR1 SEHNR, CDR2 FQNEAQ (reference sequence). V lost 7 bases and J lost 0, with 7 bases in between. This CDR3 is built from 13 residues. CDR3 protein: CASNAVSYNEQFF. The CDR3 DNA is TGTGCCAGCAATGCGGTCTCCTACAATGAGCAGTTCTTC.

This clone was seen just once. The V gene is TRBV7-6, the J gene TRBJ2-4; the D gene is possibly TRBD2 (5 bases). V gave up 5 bases and J gave up 9 bases, with 11 bases separating them. CDR3 length: 12 amino acids. CDR1 and CDR2 (germline): SGHVS, FNYEAQ. CDR3 nucleotide sequence: TGTGCCAGCAGCGGGAGCGACGCCATTCAGTACTTC. Translating it yields CASSGSDAIQYF.

V usage is TRBV11-2 and J usage is TRBJ2-7; 7 bases match TRBD1. The CDR3 totals 16 residues. The junction had 12 bases not matched to a gene; V was cut back by 0 bases and J by 7 bases. CDR1 is SGHAT and CDR2 is FQNNGV in the germline V gene. CDR3 in amino acids: CASSLEVEAGGREQYF. CDR3 bases: TGTGCCAGCAGCTTAGAGGTGGAGGCAGGGGGTCGGGAGCAGTACTTC.

The J gene is TRBJ2-2, the V gene TRBV11-2; D gene ambiguous. The CDR3 has 14 residues. The V gene lost 8 bases and the J gene lost 6 bases, with 16 bases spanning the gap. The V gene's germline CDR1 is SGHAT and CDR2 FQNNGV. The CDR3 DNA is TGTGCCAGCGGACGACTCTTTGGGGCCGGGGAGCTGTTTTTT. This codes for CASGRLFGAGELFF.

This clone was seen once. V usage is TRBV7-2 and J usage is TRBJ2-3; D remains ambiguous. This CDR3 spans 16 amino acids. Germline values: CDR1 SGHTA, CDR2 FQGNSA. The V and J ends lost 5 bases and 5 bases respectively, with 20 bases between them. CDR3 nucleotide sequence: TGTGCCAGCAGCCCCCGGATGTCAAATCCAATAGATACGCAGTATTTT. It is translated as CASSPRMSNPIDTQYF.

This chain connects TRBV5-4 to TRBJ2-7; 9 bases are shared with TRBD2. Germline CDR1 reads SGHNT; CDR2 reads YYREEE (reference sequence). This CDR3 contains 14 residues. J lost 3 bases, V lost 2 bases, and 3 bases had no gene match. Written as DNA, the CDR3 is TGTGCCAGCAGCTTTAGCGGGGGAGGCTACGAGCAGTACTTC. This translates into CASSFSGGGYEQYF.

The chain joins TRBV19 to TRBJ2-2; D possibly corresponds to TRBD1 (6 bases). CDR1 is LNHDA, CDR2 SQIVND, per germline (reference sequence). Trimming cost V 3 bases and J 6 bases, with 11 bases left between them. The CDR3 contains 14 residues. CDR3 protein: CASSIDRQAGELFF. In DNA, the CDR3 is TGTGCCAGTAGTATTGACAGGCAGGCCGGGGAGCTGTTTTTT.

This rearrangement joins TRBV29-1 to TRBJ1-2; D unclear. Trimming took 7 bases from V and 8 from J, leaving 11 bases between them. The CDR3 contains 10 residues. CDR1 is SQVTM and CDR2 is ANQGSEA in the germline V gene. For the CDR3, the DNA is TGCAGCGGGCGAGATCCGGGCTACACCTTC. It specifies CSGRDPGYTF.

This clone has only a few counts. The rearrangement joins TRBV28 to TRBJ2-7; 12 nucleotides align to TRBD1. CDR1 and CDR2 (germline): MDHEN, SYDVKM. The CDR3 consists of 15 residues. V shed 4 bases, J shed 7 bases, and the junction held 8 bases outside the gene matches. For the CDR3, the DNA is TGTGCCAGCAGTTGGGACAGGGGGCAACCTGGGGAGCAGTACTTC. Translated: CASSWDRGQPGEQYF.

This CDR3 is CASSEGQGQETQYF. The DNA for the CDR3 is TGCGCCAGCAGTGAGGGACAGGGTCAAGAGACCCAGTACTTC. The rearrangement uses TRBV10-1 and TRBJ2-5; 8 bases agree with TRBD1. This CDR3 spans 14 amino acids. The germline CDR1 and CDR2 sequences are WNHNN and SYGVQD (reference sequence). V shed 2 bases and J 2 bases; nucleotides not matched to a gene: 1.

The CDR3 DNA is TGTGCCAGCAGTCCCGATGGGGGGTCATACGAGCAGTACTTC. Its translation: CASSPDGGSYEQYF. The chain couples TRBV9 to TRBJ2-7, with a possible D match to TRBD2 (6 bases). The CDR3 runs to 14 residues. The V end lost 5 bases, the J end lost 4 bases, and 16 bases lay between the germline ends. In germline, CDR1 is SGDLS, CDR2 YYNGEE.

The chain joins TRBV27 to TRBJ1-5; D might be TRBD1 (5 bases). Germline loops: CDR1 MNHEY, CDR2 SMNVEV (reference sequence). The CDR3 has 17 amino acids. V gave up 8 bases and J gave up 4 bases, with 24 bases separating them. CDR3 sequence: CASGSAGVNGGNQPQHF. The CDR3 bases are TGTGCCAGCGGGTCAGCCGGGGTGAATGGGGGAAATCAGCCCCAGCATTTT.

This chain links TRBV5-6 with TRBJ1-2, with 8 nucleotides matching TRBD1. This CDR3 is 16 amino acids long. CDR1 and CDR2 (germline): SGHDT, YYEEEE. Losses at the gene ends were 5 bases for V and 5 bases for J; bases not matched to a gene: 14. The DNA of the CDR3 is TGTGCCAGCAGTCACATCGACAGGGGATCTCCATATGGCTACACCTTC. It codes for CASSHIDRGSPYGYTF.

The chain uses TRBV10-3 and TRBJ1-1; D is uncertain. The CDR3 runs 16 residues. V dropped 2 bases and J dropped 2 bases, with 15 bases sitting between them. Germline V gene lookup returns CDR1 ENHRY and CDR2 SYGVKD. The CDR3 nucleotides are TGTGCCATCAGTGAGGCGGAAAATTATGTAAACACTGAAGCTTTCTTT. This sequence encodes CAISEAENYVNTEAFF.

The chain is built from TRBV9 and TRBJ2-3; D unclear. V was cut by 0 bases and J by 0 bases, with 17 bases left in between. The V gene's germline CDR1 is SGDLS and CDR2 YYNGEE. CDR3 size: 18 residues. The CDR3: CASSVEVPGDSSTDTQYF. As DNA, the CDR3 is TGTGCCAGCAGCGTAGAGGTCCCAGGCGACTCTAGCACAGATACGCAGTATTTT.

The chain has TRBV25-1 and TRBJ2-3, with 8 bases fitting TRBD1. Germline V lookup: CDR1 MGHDK, CDR2 SYGVNS. The CDR3 runs 15 residues. V dropped 5 bases and J dropped 3; count of bases not matched to a gene: 7. In DNA form, the CDR3 reads TGTGCCAGCAGTTCGGACAGGGAAAGGACAGATACGCAGTATTTT. Amino acids: CASSSDRERTDTQYF. The variable domain in full, with the rest retrieved from reference TRBV25-1 and TRBJ2-3, is EADIYQTPRYLVIGTGKKITLECSQTMGHDKMYWYQQDPGMELHLIHYSYGVNSTEKGDLSSESTVSRIRTEHFPLTLESARPSHTSQYLCASSSDRERTDTQYFGPGTRLTVL.

The CDR3 DNA sequence: TGCGCCAGCAGCCAAGATTCCCTTATGACTCCTCCCAAAAACATTCAGTACTTC. Translating it yields CASSQDSLMTPPKNIQYF. The chain links TRBV4-1 to TRBJ2-4, with D unclear. V shed 0 bases and J shed 2 bases, with 17 bases lying between them. Per germline, CDR1 MGHRA and CDR2 YSYEKL. There are 18 residues in the CDR3.

The chain recombines TRBV5-1 with TRBJ2-4; TRBD2 is a possible D gene (6 bases). The germline gives CDR1 SGHRS, CDR2 YFSETQ. The V and J ends lost 2 bases and 5 bases respectively, with 11 bases between them. The CDR3 has 14 residues. The CDR3 loop is CASSLPGDQNIQYF. CDR3 bases: TGCGCCAGCAGCTTACCGGGGGACCAAAACATTCAGTACTTC.